A single count supports the clone carrying this T cell receptor beta chain. This entry comes from a study of control samples from healthy donors and cancer patients. Generated by immunoSEQ multiplex PCR, the TCRdb table keeps only in-frame clones and is missing some. The sample records about 120,000 clones, 80% to 95% being singletons. The germline V gene encodes CDR1 GTSNPN and CDR2 SVGIG (reference sequence). The CDR3 has 15 residues. Trimming stripped 3 bases from V and 10 bases from J, with 19 bases between. The V call is TRBV30, the J call TRBJ1-6; D not resolved. The receptor's source is a young woman in good health. Specimen: blood. CDR3 sequence reads: CAWSVSSLRRSPLHF. In DNA form, the CDR3 reads TGTGCCTGGAGCGTCTCGTCCCTGAGGCGGTCACCCCTCCACTTT.